Listed below are T cell receptor beta chains from one sample, sequenced in a study of PD-L1 blockade in urothelial cancer. Produced via immunoSEQ multiplex PCR; TCRdb's table is partial and in-frame only. Among fewer than 90,000 clones, 80% to 95% were seen once, and the ten largest hold approximately 0.89%. The sample was PBMCs, taken around atezolizumab (anti-PD-L1) treatment. These receptors were obtained from a woman over 75 with urothelial cancer. Each CDR3 is given with its conserved first and last residue. D genes are given only for firm matches. Size values are once, few and many counts, or a class for expanded clones, and some rows have none.

size,D,V,J,CDR3,DNA
.,.,TRBV2,TRBJ2-2,CASVPTGNTGELFF,TGTGCCAGCGTTCCGACAGGGAACACCGGGGAGCTGTTTTTT
.,.,TRBV6-1,TRBJ2-2,CASSEVGGGELFF,TGTGCCAGCAGTGAAGTTGGAGGAGGGGAGCTGTTTTTT
.,TRBD2,TRBV2,TRBJ2-1,CASSDLAGNNEQFF,TGTGCCAGCAGTGACCTAGCGGGAAACAATGAGCAGTTCTTC
.,TRBD2,TRBV5-1,TRBJ2-3,CASSLDGSGTGTDTQYF,TGCGCCAGCAGCTTGGATGGAAGCGGGACCGGTACAGATACGCAGTATTTT
.,TRBD2,TRBV7-3,TRBJ2-7,CASSRGVAERQYF,TGTGCCAGCAGCCGGGGGGTAGCGGAACGCCAGTACTTC
.,.,TRBV9,TRBJ2-1,CASSPEASYNEQFF,TGTGCCAGCAGCCCGGAGGCTTCCTACAATGAGCAGTTCTTC
few,.,TRBV29-1,TRBJ1-1,CSVGVGGNTEAFF,TGCAGCGTTGGGGTGGGGGGGAACACTGAAGCTTTCTTT
.,.,TRBV7-3,TRBJ2-7,CASSKGGIGSTHEQYF,TGTGCCAGCAGCAAAGGCGGTATCGGGAGCACCCACGAGCAGTACTTC
.,.,TRBV9,TRBJ1-3,CASSVAFGGQAGNTIYF,TGTGCCAGCAGCGTAGCATTCGGGGGGCAAGCTGGAAACACCATATATTTT
.,.,TRBV5-1,TRBJ2-7,CASSLGALGWQYF,TGCGCCAGCAGCCTGGGGGCATTGGGTTGGCAGTACTTC
.,.,TRBV27,TRBJ1-1,CASSVPLPGGVTEAFF,TGTGCCAGCAGTGTCCCCCTCCCCGGGGGGGTCACTGAAGCTTTCTTT
.,.,TRBV7-3,TRBJ1-1,CASSPQINTEAFF,TGTGCCAGCAGCCCACAGATCAACACTGAAGCTTTCTTT
.,.,TRBV2,TRBJ1-5,CASSGGQPQHF,TGTGCCAGCAGTGGAGGGCAGCCCCAGCATTTT
.,.,TRBV4-2,TRBJ1-1,CASSQDLEGLNTEAFF,TGTGCCAGCAGCCAAGATTTGGAGGGCTTGAACACTGAAGCTTTCTTT
.,.,TRBV28,TRBJ2-6,CASSFQGSGANVLTF,TGTGCCAGCAGTTTTCAGGGGTCCGGGGCCAACGTCCTGACTTTC
.,.,TRBV16,TRBJ2-2,CASSQLGQGLNTGELFF,TGTGCCAGCAGCCAATTGGGGCAGGGGCTGAACACCGGGGAGCTGTTTTTT
.,.,TRBV2,TRBJ1-5,CASSEAAAGDQPQHF,TGTGCCAGCAGTGAAGCAGCGGCAGGGGATCAGCCCCAGCATTTT
once,.,TRBV4-1,TRBJ1-1,CASSQDVASRAFF,TGCGCCAGCAGCCAAGATGTGGCCTCGAGGGCTTTCTTT
.,TRBD2,TRBV6-4,TRBJ2-7,CASSVTKGSREPEYEQYF,TGTGCCAGCAGTGTGACCAAGGGCTCGCGGGAGCCGGAGTACGAGCAGTACTTC
.,TRBD1,TRBV19,TRBJ1-1,CASSIDKGARSEAFF,TGTGCCAGTAGTATTGATAAGGGGGCGCGGTCTGAAGCTTTCTTT
.,.,TRBV27,TRBJ1-2,CASSTGSNYGYTF,TGTGCCAGCAGTACGGGTTCCAACTATGGCTACACCTTC
.,.,TRBV7-3,TRBJ2-3,CASSSDSMGTQYF,TGTGCCAGCAGCTCGGACTCCATGGGGACGCAGTATTTT
.,.,TRBV19,TRBJ1-2,CASTRSGYDYGYTF,TGTGCCAGTACCAGGTCAGGGTACGACTATGGCTACACCTTC
.,.,TRBV15,TRBJ2-2,CATSRGGQQNTGELFF,TGTGCCACCAGCAGAGGCGGGCAGCAGAACACCGGGGAGCTGTTTTTT
.,.,TRBV2,TRBJ2-1,CASSEGGRNEQFF,TGTGCCAGCAGTGAAGGGGGGCGGAATGAGCAGTTCTTC
.,TRBD2,TRBV28,TRBJ2-1,CASSLTSGVDEQFF,TGTGCCAGCAGTTTGACTAGCGGAGTCGATGAGCAGTTCTTC
.,TRBD1,TRBV10-3,TRBJ1-2,CAISGEMDRGQWNYGYTF,TGTGCCATCAGTGGAGAAATGGACAGGGGGCAGTGGAACTATGGCTACACCTTC
once,.,TRBV15,TRBJ2-1,CATSRGARGGTYNEQFF,TGTGCCACCAGCAGAGGGGCGAGAGGAGGGACCTACAATGAGCAGTTCTTC
.,.,TRBV5-4,TRBJ1-1,CASSLVTGRNTEAFF,TGTGCCAGCAGCTTGGTGACAGGCAGGAACACTGAAGCTTTCTTT
.,TRBD1,TRBV28,TRBJ1-2,CAGQGTGANYGYTF,TGTGCCGGCCAAGGGACAGGGGCTAACTATGGCTACACCTTC
.,TRBD2,TRBV27,TRBJ2-3,CASSLSFGRDVFTDTQYF,TGTGCCAGCAGTTTATCTTTCGGGAGGGACGTCTTCACAGATACGCAGTATTTT
.,TRBD2,TRBV5-1,TRBJ2-2,CASSLAGRLAGALGTGELFF,TGCGCCAGCAGCTTGGCCGGTAGGCTAGCGGGAGCTTTGGGTACCGGGGAGCTGTTTTTT
.,.,TRBV10-2,TRBJ1-1,CASSVIGGTEAFF,TGCGCCAGCAGTGTGATAGGGGGCACTGAAGCTTTCTTT
.,TRBD2,TRBV7-9,TRBJ2-7,CASSPSGGVSYEQYF,TGTGCCAGCAGCCCTAGCGGGGGAGTCTCCTACGAGCAGTACTTC
.,.,TRBV19,TRBJ2-5,CASSIKTPGGETQYF,TGTGCCAGTAGTATTAAAACTCCGGGTGGCGAGACCCAGTACTTC
.,TRBD2,TRBV5-3,TRBJ2-7,CARRMAGLAGIYEQYF,TGTGCCAGACGAATGGCGGGACTAGCGGGGATCTACGAGCAGTACTTC
.,TRBD2,TRBV19,TRBJ2-1,CASSIERLAGANEQFF,TGTGCCAGTAGTATAGAAAGACTAGCGGGAGCCAATGAGCAGTTCTTC
.,TRBD2,TRBV4-1,TRBJ2-3,CASSQDDSGSFDTQYF,TGCGCCAGCAGCCAAGATGATAGCGGGAGTTTCGATACGCAGTATTTT
.,.,TRBV5-1,TRBJ1-1,CASSPGQRTEAFF,TGCGCCAGCAGCCCTGGACAGCGCACTGAAGCTTTCTTT
.,TRBD2,TRBV29-1,TRBJ2-1,CSVEDVGRGVRNEQFF,TGCAGCGTTGAAGACGTAGGACGGGGGGTCAGGAATGAGCAGTTCTTC
once,TRBD1,TRBV5-6,TRBJ1-4,CASSLDRGRSEKLFF,TGTGCCAGCAGCTTGGACAGGGGGCGATCTGAAAAACTGTTTTTT
.,TRBD2,TRBV7-6,TRBJ2-1,CASSFDPGLARSSSYNEQFF,TGTGCCAGCAGCTTCGATCCTGGACTAGCGCGTTCTAGCTCCTACAATGAGCAGTTCTTC
.,TRBD1,TRBV5-4,TRBJ1-3,CASSSSTGGVEGNTIYF,TGTGCCAGCAGCTCTTCAACAGGGGGCGTGGAGGGAAACACCATATATTTT
.,TRBD2,TRBV9,TRBJ2-2,CASSGREGVTGELFF,TGTGCCAGCAGCGGGAGGGAGGGTGTTACCGGGGAGCTGTTTTTT